A selection of T cell receptor beta chains follows, all from one sample in a study of Ad26.COV2.S vaccination and SARS-CoV-2 variants. Repertoires were generated with immunoSEQ multiplex PCR, while TCRdb's copy carries only in-frame clones and drops some. The sample shows 350,000 to 500,000 clones, more than 80% of them seen only once. Material: peripheral blood, obtained in a trial of Ad26.COV2.S vaccine versus placebo. These receptors all come from a person between 18 and 65 years old who received the Ad26.COV2.S COVID-19 vaccine or a placebo. Each CDR3 is given with its conserved first and last residue. A D gene is named only where the DNA matches it firmly. Expanded clones get a size class; other rows say once, few or many, or leave the size out.

j_gene	abundance	d_gene	v_gene	CDR3aa	CDR3nt
TRBJ2-3	.	.	TRBV12-3/TRBV12-4	CASSLGVEDTQYF	TGTGCCAGCAGTTTAGGGGTTGAGGATACGCAGTATTTT
TRBJ2-7	.	.	TRBV28	CASSPPRGFSYEQYF	TGTGCCAGCAGTCCGCCCCGGGGGTTTTCCTACGAGCAGTACTTC
TRBJ1-2	.	.	TRBV30	CAWSVFGGEGYTF	TGTGCCTGGAGTGTATTTGGGGGAGAAGGCTACACCTTC
TRBJ2-7	.	TRBD1	TRBV28	CASSSSGTGKFEQYF	TGTGCCAGCAGTTCGTCCGGGACAGGGAAGTTCGAGCAGTACTTC
TRBJ2-2	once	TRBD2	TRBV4-3	CASSHLAGGSGELFF	TGCGCCAGCAGCCACCTAGCGGGAGGAAGCGGGGAGCTGTTTTTT
TRBJ1-2	.	.	TRBV21-1	CARRVGKPPYGYTF	TGTGCCAGGCGGGTGGGGAAGCCCCCTTATGGCTACACCTTC
TRBJ2-3	.	.	TRBV7-8	CASSLGAFRRADTQYF	TGTGCCAGCAGCTTAGGCGCTTTTAGGCGGGCAGATACGCAGTATTTT
TRBJ1-4	.	TRBD1	TRBV4-1	CASSPGQVYEKLFF	TGCGCCAGCAGCCCCGGACAGGTTTATGAAAAACTGTTTTTT
TRBJ2-7	.	.	TRBV7-6	CASSPRVTGFYEQYF	TGTGCCAGCAGCCCCAGGGTTACGGGATTCTACGAGCAGTACTTC
TRBJ2-3	.	TRBD2	TRBV24-1	CATSDRSGLSTDTQYF	TGTGCCACCAGTGATCGTAGCGGGTTGAGCACAGATACGCAGTATTTT
TRBJ2-1	.	TRBD1	TRBV11-2	CASSLLLTGPLYNEQFF	TGTGCCAGCAGCTTACTACTGACAGGGCCTTTATACAATGAGCAGTTCTTC
TRBJ2-7	.	TRBD2	TRBV28	CASSWLAGAYEQYF	TGTGCCAGCAGTTGGCTAGCGGGGGCCTACGAGCAGTACTTC
TRBJ2-3	.	.	TRBV9	CASSVAPGRGGGTDTQYF	TGTGCCAGCAGCGTAGCTCCAGGCCGAGGCGGTGGCACAGATACGCAGTATTTT
TRBJ2-1	.	.	TRBV5-1	CASSLDYSVNEQFF	TGCGCCAGCAGCCTGGACTATTCCGTCAATGAGCAGTTCTTC
TRBJ1-6	.	.	TRBV30	CAWSWQAYSPLHF	TGTGCCTGGAGTTGGCAGGCTTATTCACCCCTCCACTTT
TRBJ1-1	.	.	TRBV25-1	CASSGGWDTEAFF	TGTGCCAGCAGTGGGGGGTGGGACACTGAAGCTTTCTTT
TRBJ2-1	.	TRBD2	TRBV15	CATRKTSSSSYNEQFF	TGTGCCACCAGAAAGACTAGCTCTAGCTCCTACAATGAGCAGTTCTTC
TRBJ2-5	.	.	TRBV12-3/TRBV12-4	CASTPGNQETQYF	TGTGCCAGCACCCCCGGGAACCAAGAGACCCAGTACTTC
TRBJ1-4	.	.	TRBV4-1	CASSPHSDLNEKLFF	TGCGCCAGCAGCCCTCACAGCGACCTGAATGAAAAACTGTTTTTT
TRBJ2-7	.	.	TRBV7-9	CASSRGVYEQYF	TGTGCCAGCAGCCGCGGAGTATACGAGCAGTACTTC
TRBJ2-1	.	TRBD2	TRBV7-9	CASSLIGTSGHNEQFF	TGTGCCAGCAGCTTAATTGGGACTAGCGGTCACAATGAGCAGTTCTTC
TRBJ1-6	.	.	TRBV15	CATSGLYNSPLHF	TGTGCCACCAGCGGATTGTATAATTCACCCCTCCACTTT
TRBJ2-3	.	TRBD2	TRBV19	CASSSSRTSGRTSTDTQYF	TGTGCCAGTAGCTCCTCAAGGACTAGCGGGAGGACTAGCACAGATACGCAGTATTTT
TRBJ2-5	.	.	TRBV13	CASSATGTQGETQYF	TGTGCCAGCAGCGCTACCGGGACTCAGGGAGAGACCCAGTACTTC
TRBJ1-1	.	.	TRBV2	CASSERLNTEAFF	TGTGCCAGCAGTGAACGCTTGAACACTGAAGCTTTCTTT